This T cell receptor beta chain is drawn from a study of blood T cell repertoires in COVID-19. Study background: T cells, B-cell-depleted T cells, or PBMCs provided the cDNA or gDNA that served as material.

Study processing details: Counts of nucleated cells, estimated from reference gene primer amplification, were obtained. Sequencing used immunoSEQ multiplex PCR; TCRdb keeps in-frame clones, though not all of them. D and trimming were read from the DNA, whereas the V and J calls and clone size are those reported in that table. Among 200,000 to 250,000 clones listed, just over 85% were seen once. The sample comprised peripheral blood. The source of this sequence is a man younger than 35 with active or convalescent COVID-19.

For the CDR3, the DNA is TGTGCCAGCAGTTCAGGGCGGGGCCCAGATACGCAGTATTTT. Its protein is CASSSGRGPDTQYF. The chain uses TRBV7-2 and TRBJ2-3, with D maybe TRBD2 (6 bases). Germline V gene data show CDR1 as SGHTA and CDR2 as FQGNSA. This CDR3 comprises 14 residues. V was pared by 6 bases and J by 4 bases, with 14 bases between.